Given below is one T cell receptor beta chain in context. This receptor's antigen is unknown. No much larger clonotype is one base removed from it; base qualities were not supplied. Each collaborating institution followed its own protocols to collect whole blood in K2EDTA tubes. For TCRbeta analysis, collaborators shipped samples in one of three forms: frozen whole blood, isolated PBMCs, or DNA extracted from either of those sample types. This entry belongs to a study of blood T cell repertoires in COVID-19 (dated by TCRdb to the early 2020s). General notes on the study: Collaborator samples came from the United States, Italy and Spain and covered acute and convalescent phases of COVID-19. The samples were drawn from two sources: the first 160 participants of the ongoing ImmuneRACE study, and 950 to 1,500 subjects contributed by 6 global collaborators. Deeply sampled blood TCRbeta repertoires from subjects exposed to, actively infected with, or recovered from COVID-19 were included in the dataset. The sample metadata nearly always contained a de-identified subject ID, COVID-19 status, age in years and sex. The material from the prospective study consisted of cDNA or gDNA derived from T cells, B-cell-depleted T cells, or PBMCs. A freely available public database, intended as a resource for researchers studying the immune response to SARS-CoV-2, is where the repertoires were released. Where available, HLA class I and class II types were obtained from metadata supplied by the sample provider rather than from assay-based typing.

General conclusions and limits of the study: Clinical and demographic metadata were provided uncurated, with the amount varying by source and participant.

The CDR3 contains 15 residues, cysteine and phenylalanine counted. Just CDR3 DNA is preserved here, 45 bases in frame from base 1. The germline V gene supplies CDR1 MNHEY and CDR2 SVGAGI. V is cut by 5 bases and J by 1 base, and the space between the germline ends is 12 bases. The immunoSEQ Assay, a bias-controlled multiplex PCR, was used to amplify TCRbeta CDR3 regions from genomic DNA. Per the authors' processing: Nucleated cell counts per sample were estimated from amplification of reference gene primers within the assay. To quantify the absolute abundance of each unique TCRbeta CDR3 rearrangement, sequence reads were collapsed and filtered. Productive Simpson clonality was computed per sample as the square root of Simpson's diversity index over productive rearrangements. As stored in TCRdb, this immuneACCESS dataset retains in-frame rearrangements with V and J assigned. A fraction of the clones does not appear; measured against another copy, unresolved V genes explain less than half of the discrepancy, and the remainder lacks a known reason. The V and J calls and clone size are taken from that table; D and trimming were inferred from the DNA. The sample includes 87,000 or so clones, with 80% observed a single time. The top ten clones comprise about 15% of the sample.

This chain is built from TRBV6-5 and TRBJ1-5, with a weak D call of TRBD1 (6 bases match). The TCR comes from a woman at least 80 years old with active or convalescent COVID-19. Sequenced input: peripheral blood. The base sequence is TGTGCCAGCAGTCACCGGGACATAAGCAATCAGCCCCAGCATTTT. Its translation is CASSHRDISNQPQHF.